This T cell receptor beta chain was captured in a study of T cells in Graves' hyperthyroidism and ophthalmopathy. Whole-study results and caveats: Most thyroid clonotypes expanded above 0.001 appeared in blood too. Ophthalmopathy onset followed model prediction by a median approximately seven months.

This CDR3 is 16 amino acids long. Germline CDR1 reads MDHEN; CDR2 reads SYDVKM. Deletions cut 2 bases from V and 4 bases from J, with 16 bases between. Patients aged 18 to 65 with hyperthyroidism were newly diagnosed, with duration under 2 months. The authors obtained PBMCs from about 9 ml of fresh peripheral blood. This clonotype showed up many times. Antigen: not known. There were TCR beta CDR3 regions amplified from RNA transcripts. RT-PCR in the first round (using the HTBI primer set) targeted the TCR CDR3. TCRdb re-derived calls from the multiplex PCR reads in MiXCR, one entry per CDR3 protein. The sample carries around 99,000 distinct CDR3 sequences, 16% recorded once.

The genes are TRBV28 and TRBJ2-3, with a weak D call TRBD1 (6 bases). Sequenced input: blood. The receptor was derived from a woman aged 50 to 60 with Graves' hyperthyroidism. The CDR3 DNA sequence: TGTGCCAGCAGTTTAAGGGTAGGGGGAGACGCAGATACGCAGTATTTT. Its translation is CASSLRVGGDADTQYF.